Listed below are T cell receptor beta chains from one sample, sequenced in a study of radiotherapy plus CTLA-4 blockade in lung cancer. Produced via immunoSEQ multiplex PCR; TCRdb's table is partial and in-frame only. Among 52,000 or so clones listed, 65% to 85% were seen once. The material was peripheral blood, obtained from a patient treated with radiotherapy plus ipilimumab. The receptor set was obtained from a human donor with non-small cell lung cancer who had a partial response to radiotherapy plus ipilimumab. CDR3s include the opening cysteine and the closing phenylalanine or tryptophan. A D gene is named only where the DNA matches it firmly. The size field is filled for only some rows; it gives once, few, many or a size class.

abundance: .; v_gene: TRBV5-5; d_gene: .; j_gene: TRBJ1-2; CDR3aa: CASSWTAGNYGYTF; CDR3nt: TGTGCCAGCAGCTGGACAGCGGGGAACTATGGCTACACCTTC
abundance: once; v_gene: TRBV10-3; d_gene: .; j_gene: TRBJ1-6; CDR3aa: CAISESDRNSPLHF; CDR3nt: TGTGCCATCAGTGAGTCGGACAGAAATTCACCCCTCCACTTT
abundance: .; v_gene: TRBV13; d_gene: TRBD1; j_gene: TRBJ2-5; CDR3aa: CASSWDREETQYF; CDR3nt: TGTGCCAGCAGCTGGGACAGGGAAGAGACCCAGTACTTC
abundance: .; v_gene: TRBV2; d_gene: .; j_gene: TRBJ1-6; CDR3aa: CASSELFQGDNSPLHF; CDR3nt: TGTGCCAGCAGTGAACTATTCCAGGGTGATAATTCACCCCTCCACTTT
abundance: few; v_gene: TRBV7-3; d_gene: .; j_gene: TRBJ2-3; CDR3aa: CASSLGGIDTQYF; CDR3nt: TGTGCCAGCAGCTTAGGGGGGATAGATACGCAGTATTTT
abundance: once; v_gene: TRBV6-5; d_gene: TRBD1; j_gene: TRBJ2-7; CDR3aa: CASSSRDRVYEQYF; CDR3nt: TGTGCCAGCAGCAGCCGGGACAGGGTATACGAGCAGTACTTC
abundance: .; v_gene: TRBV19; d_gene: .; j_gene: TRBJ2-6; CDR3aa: CASSMKHQSGANVLTF; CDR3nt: TGTGCCAGTAGTATGAAACACCAATCTGGGGCCAACGTCCTGACTTTC
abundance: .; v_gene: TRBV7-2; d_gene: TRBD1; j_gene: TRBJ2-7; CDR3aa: CASSLGTGTYEQYF; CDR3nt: TGTGCCAGCAGCTTAGGGACAGGGACCTACGAGCAGTACTTC
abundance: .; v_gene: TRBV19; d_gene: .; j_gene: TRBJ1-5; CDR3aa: CASSIAPTVHSNQPQHF; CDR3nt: TGTGCCAGTAGTATAGCCCCCACGGTCCATAGCAATCAGCCCCAGCATTTT
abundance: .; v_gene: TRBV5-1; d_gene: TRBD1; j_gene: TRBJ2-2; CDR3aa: CASSPRQGGPGMELFF; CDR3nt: TGCGCCAGCAGCCCTCGACAGGGGGGGCCCGGGATGGAGCTGTTTTTT